These T cell receptor beta chains were read from a single sample in a study of T cell repertoires in cytomegalovirus infection. Via MiXCR, TCRdb re-called the reads, giving one row per CDR3 protein. This table has about 460,000 distinct CDR3 sequences, around 11% appearing once. Sequencing input: PBMCs. The receptors originated from a human donor in good health (CMV status not recorded). Some clones in this sample may be carry-over from other donors' samples. Each CDR3 is given with its conserved first and last residue. Each record gives: clone size, D gene, V gene, CDR3 protein. The D gene is left open where the match is weak. The listing skips clone size in some rows; elsewhere it reads once, few, many or a size class.

- | TRBD1 | TRBV3-1 | CASSQRTGGIETQYF
- | - | TRBV5-4 | CASSLLGNYEQYF
many | TRBD1 | TRBV6-1 | CASTRDRGTYEQYF
- | - | TRBV14 | CASSQLSSPGRDGEQFF
many | - | TRBV6-1 | CASSGLEDRNTGELFF
few | - | TRBV10-3 | CAITEDSGANVLTF
few | - | TRBV19 | CASKEFGGTGRQFF
many | TRBD2 | TRBV28 | CASSPIELAGGNEQFF
- | TRBD2 | TRBV9 | CASSTPGGGWTGELFF
many | - | TRBV11-2 | CASSRRTWDNEQFF
- | - | TRBV29-1 | CSVMGQGRPSGNTIYF
few | - | TRBV20-1 | CSARGGGDNTEAFF
many | TRBD1 | TRBV19 | CASTETGSGQPQHF
many | - | TRBV19 | CANRTDPYNEQFF
many | - | TRBV6-1 | CASSLQQGLNTEAFF
few | - | TRBV28 | CASRPFDRGDTEAFF
many | - | TRBV28 | CATYLSNEQFF
many | - | TRBV19 | CASRTREPLLGYTF
- | - | TRBV6-1 | CASSAPGGLRGDTEAFF
- | - | TRBV4-1 | CASSQGGGPIYEQYF